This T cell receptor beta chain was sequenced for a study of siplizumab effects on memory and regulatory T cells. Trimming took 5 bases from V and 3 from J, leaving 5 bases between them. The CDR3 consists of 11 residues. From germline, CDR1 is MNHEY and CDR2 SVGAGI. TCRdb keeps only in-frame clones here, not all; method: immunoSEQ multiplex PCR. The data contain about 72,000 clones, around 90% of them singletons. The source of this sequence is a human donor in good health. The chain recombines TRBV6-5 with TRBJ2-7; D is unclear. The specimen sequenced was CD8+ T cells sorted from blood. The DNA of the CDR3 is TGTGCCAGCAGTCAGGACTACGAGCAGTACTTC. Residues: CASSQDYEQYF.